This paragraph reports one T cell receptor (beta chain). This clonotype showed up many times. Its target antigen remains unknown. No base qualities exist here, and no much larger clone lies one base off it. The library was generated by 5' RACE. TCRdb records Illumina HiSeq 2000 as the sequencer. A universal primer binding site was introduced by template switching, and a unique molecular identifier was present in the final cDNA, enabling accurate counting of TCR cDNA molecules. First-strand cDNA for TCR alpha and beta chains was synthesized from specific primers in the conserved constant-segment region. To control for contamination, every cDNA library was double barcoded, receiving both a SMART-Mk sample barcode and Illumina barcodes. TruSeq adapter sequences and Illumina sample barcodes were added in two successive PCR steps. The Illumina HiSeq platform was used with custom primers to sequence TCR alpha and beta cDNA libraries. The published analysis was carried out like this. MiGEC processed the raw reads to extract unique molecular identifiers, while MiXCR was used to determine the CDR3 positions. For each individual, recombination models were inferred using an EM algorithm with the repgenHMM and IGoR tools. The analysis of shared clonotypes was done with the tcR package in R, with sharing normalized by the product of cloneset sizes. Out-of-frame nonproductive sequences were analyzed to study raw recombination free of thymic and clonal selection effects. In-frame beta chains were kept once TCRdb had trimmed the public reads at Q25 with fastp and called clones with MiXCR. Every CDR3 protein is listed once, alongside the most common genes and DNA of its rows. The authors' filters were not applied to this entry. For this sample there are under 450,000 distinct CDR3 sequences; under 20% appear just once. Together, the top ten hold roughly 12% of the sample.

The data belong to a study of identical twins listed by TCRdb under 2016. For the study in its entirety: The study deep-sequenced TCR alpha and beta repertoires from monozygotic twins, unrelated adults of various ages and cord blood to test whether fetal clonotypes persist. To rule out contamination, the twin experiments were replicated at different times with different library preparation protocols. Broad study findings and their caveats: Because the same donors could not be followed over many years, the conclusions relied on cross-sectional statistical analysis. Compared with coincidental sharing between unrelated individuals, out-of-frame TCR alpha sequences shared between twins showed an excess of sequences with low generation probability. In monozygotic twins, out-of-frame TCR alpha sharing was systematically underestimated by recombination models, although the models agreed with sharing between unrelated individuals. Fewer insertions were carried by abundant cord blood beta clonotypes; a weaker similar trend was observed in young adult naive repertoires, while no such trend was observed in memory repertoires. In beta out-of-frame sequences, excess twin sharing was weaker, because having fewer shared sequences lowered the signal-to-noise ratio. Invariant T cells such as MAIT and iNKT could partly confound zero-insertion analyses, though diverse VJ usage argued against this for most clonotypes.

Every donor was a healthy Caucasian. The researchers also sequenced three unrelated adults who were not twins: a male aged 18 to 30, a male aged 50 to 59, and a female aged 50 to 59. Miltenyi CD45RO+ enrichment and human naive T-cell isolation kits were used to isolate memory (CD45RO+) and naive T cells from PBMC. The TCR was taken from a middle-aged man in good health. The sequenced sample consisted of naive T cells sorted from blood. Sample cell subset or site, as interpreted from the label and publication: cells isolated with a human naive T-cell isolation kit.

DNA sequence: TGTGCCAGCTGCAGGGACAGAGAGACCCAGTACTTC. The resulting protein is CASCRDRETQYF. The rearranged segments are TRBV28 and TRBJ2-5, and 7 bases in between align with TRBD1. V ends up 8 bases short and J 4 bases short, with an unmatched junction base count of 4. Measured from the cysteine to the phenylalanine, the CDR3 is 12 residues long. The entry retains the CDR3 DNA only, 36 bases that are in frame from base 1. CDR1 and CDR2 were assigned from the germline V gene as MDHEN and SYDVKM.